Below are 18 T cell receptor beta chains sequenced from a single sample in a study of identical twins. TCRdb fed the 5' RACE reads into MiXCR, producing one record per CDR3 protein. This table has about 900,000 distinct CDR3 sequences, more than 9% appearing once. This same sample was also taken into another study, of yellow fever vaccine responses in identical twins.

The sequenced sample consisted of PBMCs. These receptors came from a woman aged 18-29 years in good health.

The chain uses TRBV29-1 and TRBJ2-1; TRBD2 is a possible D gene (5 bases). The germline CDR1 and CDR2 sequences are SQVTM and ANQGSEA. The CDR3 has 11 residues. V was shortened by 3 bases and J by 9 bases, with 9 bases between the two germline ends. CDR3: CSVESSFEQFF. The CDR3 DNA follows: TGCAGCGTTGAGTCTAGCTTTGAGCAGTTCTTC.

This rearrangement joins TRBV28 to TRBJ2-1; 7 bases match TRBD2. The junction had 9 bases not matched to a gene; V was cut back by 8 bases and J by 2 bases. The CDR3 covers 15 residues. CDR1 and CDR2 (germline): MDHEN, SYDVKM. CDR3 in amino acids: CASLGTAGAYNEQFF. CDR3 coding DNA: TGTGCCAGCCTCGGGACCGCGGGAGCCTACAATGAGCAGTTCTTC.

The chain links TRBV12-3 or TRBV12-4 to TRBJ2-7; no firm D call. Trimming left V 5 bases short and J 5 bases short, with 16 bases between. The CDR3 totals 14 residues. In DNA form, the CDR3 reads TGTGCCAGCAGTCTACAGCAAAGCCCGCACGAGCAGTACTTC. Translated, it gives CASSLQQSPHEQYF.

The V call is TRBV25-1, the J call TRBJ2-3; 8 bases align to TRBD2. CDR3 length: 15 residues. From germline, CDR1 is MGHDK and CDR2 SYGVNS. After removal of 3 bases from V and 1 base from J, the junction contained 3 bases not matched to a gene. CDR3 nucleotides: TGTGCCAGCAGTGATACGGGGGGGCGCACAGATACGCAGTATTTT. Protein: CASSDTGGRTDTQYF.

This clonotype was seen only a few times. The CDR3 region has the DNA TGCAGTGCTAGAGATATCTTCGCGGCGAACACTGAAGCTTTCTTT. It specifies CSARDIFAANTEAFF. The genes are TRBV20-1 and TRBJ1-1; no definite D call. Trimming removed 0 bases at V and 1 base at J, with 12 bases between. This CDR3 spans 15 amino acids. CDR1 and CDR2 from the germline V gene are DFQATT and SNEGSKA (reference sequence).

This clonotype was counted a few times. A much larger clonotype is one base distant, so this may be a read error. This chain links TRBV12-3 or TRBV12-4 with TRBJ2-7; the match to TRBD1 covers 7 bases. This CDR3 spans 14 amino acids. Trimming cost V 5 bases and J 2 bases; bases outside gene matches: 6. The CDR3 sequence: CASSPGQRTYEQYF. In DNA, the CDR3 is TGTGCCAGCAGTCCGGGACAGAGAACCTACGAGCAGTACTTC.

The chain is built from TRBV20-1 and TRBJ2-5, with D unclear. The CDR3 spans 10 residues. Trimming pared 4 bases from V and 7 bases from J, leaving 7 bases between. The germline V gene has CDR1 DFQATT and CDR2 SNEGSKA (reference sequence). The CDR3 spells CSANNVTQYF. CDR3 nucleotides: TGCAGTGCTAACAACGTGACCCAGTACTTC.

This clonotype was picked up a small number of times. V and J are TRBV7-9 and TRBJ2-1; 7 bases match TRBD2. V shed 2 bases and J 4 bases; nucleotides not matched to a gene: 5. Germline loops: CDR1 SEHNR, CDR2 FQNEAQ (reference sequence). The CDR3 consists of 15 residues. This chain's CDR3 is CASSLSGGIYNEQFF. CDR3 nucleotide sequence: TGTGCCAGCAGCTTATCGGGGGGAATTTACAATGAGCAGTTCTTC.

The CDR3 here is CASSLVQAVLGEAFF. The CDR3, as DNA: TGCGCCAGCAGCTTGGTTCAGGCGGTGTTGGGTGAAGCTTTCTTT. The rearrangement uses TRBV5-1 and TRBJ1-1, with D uncertain. Germline V gives CDR1 SGHRS, CDR2 YFSETQ. Trimming left V 0 bases short and J 7 bases short, with 16 bases between. The CDR3 is 15 residues long.

The CDR3 here is CASSSRAGSSYNEQFF. The CDR3, as DNA: TGTGCCAGCAGCTCTCGAGCGGGTAGCTCCTACAATGAGCAGTTCTTC. The chain links TRBV7-6 to TRBJ2-1; perhaps TRBD2 as D (6 bases). CDR3 length equals 16 residues. Trimming took 4 bases from V and 0 from J, leaving 13 bases between them. Germline CDR1 SGHVS, CDR2 FNYEAQ.

This clonotype was seen only a few times. The rearrangement uses TRBV12-3 or TRBV12-4 and TRBJ1-2; no clear D gene. This CDR3 is 13 amino acids long. Trimming removed 5 bases from V and 4 bases from J, with 11 bases in between. This CDR3 is CASSPTERYGYTF. Written as DNA, the CDR3 is TGTGCCAGCAGTCCGACGGAACGCTATGGCTACACCTTC.

This clonotype was counted at least ten times. This rearrangement joins TRBV28 to TRBJ2-5; D may be TRBD1 (5 bases). The CDR3 is made up of 13 amino acids. Trimming stripped 3 bases from V and 4 bases from J, with 9 bases between. Germline loops: CDR1 MDHEN, CDR2 SYDVKM. The CDR3 here is CASSFLRAETQYF. CDR3 bases: TGTGCCAGCAGTTTTCTCAGGGCAGAGACCCAGTACTTC.

The chain has TRBV7-6 and TRBJ2-3; D remains ambiguous. V lost 6 bases and J lost 6, with 13 bases in between. This CDR3 has 13 residues. Germline V gene lookup returns CDR1 SGHVS and CDR2 FNYEAQ. In DNA form, the CDR3 reads TGTGCCAGCAGGGAAGGAGTAGGGGATACGCAGTATTTT. It translates to CASREGVGDTQYF.

The genes are TRBV10-3 and TRBJ2-1; TRBD2 matches at 12 bases. This CDR3 comprises 16 residues. CDR1 and CDR2 (germline): ENHRY, SYGVKD. Trimming cost V 6 bases and J 2 bases; bases outside gene matches: 5. This chain's CDR3 is CAIRTRLAGAYNEQFF. The CDR3 nucleotides read TGTGCCATCAGGACCCGACTAGCGGGGGCCTACAATGAGCAGTTCTTC.

At least ten counts were recorded for this clonotype. The chain links TRBV2 to TRBJ1-1; maybe TRBD1 (6 bases). The V and J ends lost 2 bases and 4 bases respectively, with 8 bases between them. The germline V gene has CDR1 SNHLY and CDR2 FYNNEI. The CDR3 totals 13 residues. The CDR3 region has the DNA TGTGCCAGCAGTGAACAGGGGAGCACTGAAGCTTTCTTT. Its protein is CASSEQGSTEAFF.

This clonotype was counted a few times. The chain recombines TRBV7-9 with TRBJ2-1; 10 bases map to TRBD2. Germline trimming cut 2 bases from V and 4 bases from J; bases unmatched to any gene: 5. This CDR3 has 16 amino acids. Germline CDR1 is SEHNR and CDR2 is FQNEAQ (reference sequence). The CDR3 coding sequence is TGTGCCAGCAGCTTACTAGCGGGGGAACAGTACAATGAGCAGTTCTTC. Amino acids: CASSLLAGEQYNEQFF.

The sample holds a few counts of this clonotype. The rearrangement joins TRBV29-1 to TRBJ2-5; D gene unclear. The CDR3 spans 12 residues. V dropped 7 bases and J dropped 2 bases, with 11 bases sitting between them. CDR1 SQVTM and CDR2 ANQGSEA come from the germline V gene. The CDR3 loop reads CSGGDRQETQYF. DNA for the CDR3: TGCAGCGGTGGGGATAGACAAGAGACCCAGTACTTC.

The V gene is TRBV15, the J gene TRBJ1-2, with D possibly being TRBD1 (6 bases). The V end was cut by 3 bases, the J end by 3 bases, with 14 bases between. This CDR3 has 15 residues. Germline assignment: CDR1 LNHNV and CDR2 YYDKDF (reference sequence). CDR3 coding DNA: TGTGCCACCAGCAGCTACGAACAGGGTGACTATGGCTACACCTTC. Encoded protein: CATSSYEQGDYGYTF.